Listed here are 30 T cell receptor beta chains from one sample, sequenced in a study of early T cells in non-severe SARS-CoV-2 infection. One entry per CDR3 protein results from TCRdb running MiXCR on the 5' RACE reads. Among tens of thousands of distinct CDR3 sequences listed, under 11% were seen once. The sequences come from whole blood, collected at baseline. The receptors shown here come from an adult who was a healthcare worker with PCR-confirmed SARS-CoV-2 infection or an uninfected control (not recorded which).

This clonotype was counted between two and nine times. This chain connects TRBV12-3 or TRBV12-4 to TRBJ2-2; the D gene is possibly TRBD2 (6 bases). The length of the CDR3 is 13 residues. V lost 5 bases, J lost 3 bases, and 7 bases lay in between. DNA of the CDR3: TGTGCCAGCAGTAGCGGGTACACCGGGGAGCTGTTTTTT. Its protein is CASSSGYTGELFF.

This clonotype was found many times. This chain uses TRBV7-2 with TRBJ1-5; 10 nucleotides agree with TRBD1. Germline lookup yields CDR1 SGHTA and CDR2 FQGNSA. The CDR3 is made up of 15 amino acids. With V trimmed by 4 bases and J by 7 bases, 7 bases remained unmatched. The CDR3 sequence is CASSWRQGAGQPQHF. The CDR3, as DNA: TGTGCCAGCAGCTGGCGACAGGGGGCTGGGCAGCCCCAGCATTTT.

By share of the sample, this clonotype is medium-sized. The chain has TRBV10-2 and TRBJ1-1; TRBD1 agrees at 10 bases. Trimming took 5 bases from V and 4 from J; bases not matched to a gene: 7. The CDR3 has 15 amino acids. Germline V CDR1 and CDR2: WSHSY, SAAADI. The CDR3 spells CASSFPGQGSTEAFF. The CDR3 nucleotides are TGCGCCAGCAGTTTCCCGGGACAGGGGAGCACTGAAGCTTTCTTT.

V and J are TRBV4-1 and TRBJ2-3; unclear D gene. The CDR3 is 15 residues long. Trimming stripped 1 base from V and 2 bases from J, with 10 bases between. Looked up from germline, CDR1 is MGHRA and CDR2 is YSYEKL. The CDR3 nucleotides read TGCGCCAGCAGCCAAGGGGTAGTATCCACAGATACGCAGTATTTT. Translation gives CASSQGVVSTDTQYF.

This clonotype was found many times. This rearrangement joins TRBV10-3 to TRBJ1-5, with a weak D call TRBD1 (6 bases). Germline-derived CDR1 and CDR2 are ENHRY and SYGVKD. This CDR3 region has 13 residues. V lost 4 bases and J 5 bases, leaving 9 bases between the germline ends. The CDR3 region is CAISAGAYQPQHF. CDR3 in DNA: TGTGCCATCAGTGCAGGGGCGTATCAGCCCCAGCATTTT.

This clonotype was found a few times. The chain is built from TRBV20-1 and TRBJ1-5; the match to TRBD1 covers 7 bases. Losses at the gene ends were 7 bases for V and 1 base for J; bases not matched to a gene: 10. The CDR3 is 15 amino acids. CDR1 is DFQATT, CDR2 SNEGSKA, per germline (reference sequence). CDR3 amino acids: CSGRDSSGSNQPQHF. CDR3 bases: TGCAGTGGGCGGGACAGCTCGGGAAGCAATCAGCCCCAGCATTTT.

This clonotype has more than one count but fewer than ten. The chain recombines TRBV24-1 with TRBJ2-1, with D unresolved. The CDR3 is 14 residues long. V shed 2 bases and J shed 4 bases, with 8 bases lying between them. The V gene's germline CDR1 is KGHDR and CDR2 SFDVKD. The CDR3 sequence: CATSDSDGYNEQFF. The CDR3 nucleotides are TGTGCCACCAGTGATTCGGACGGGTACAATGAGCAGTTCTTC.

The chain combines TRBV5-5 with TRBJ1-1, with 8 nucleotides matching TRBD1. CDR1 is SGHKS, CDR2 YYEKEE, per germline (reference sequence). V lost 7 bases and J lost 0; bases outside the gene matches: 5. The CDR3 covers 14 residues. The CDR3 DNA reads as TGTGCCAGCCACGAACAGGGGGTGAACACTGAAGCTTTCTTT. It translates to CASHEQGVNTEAFF.

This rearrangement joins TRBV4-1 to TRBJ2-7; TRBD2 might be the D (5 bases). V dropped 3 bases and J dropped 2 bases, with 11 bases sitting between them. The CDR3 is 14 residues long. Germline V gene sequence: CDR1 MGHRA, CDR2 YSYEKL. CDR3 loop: CASSQDSAPYEQYF. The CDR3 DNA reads TGCGCCAGCAGCCAGGACTCCGCTCCCTACGAGCAGTACTTC.

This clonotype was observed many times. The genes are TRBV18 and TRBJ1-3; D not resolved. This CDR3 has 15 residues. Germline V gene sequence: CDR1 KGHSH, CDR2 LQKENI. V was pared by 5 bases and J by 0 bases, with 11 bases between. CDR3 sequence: CASSGDRSSGNTIYF. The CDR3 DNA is TGTGCCAGCTCAGGAGACCGGAGCTCTGGAAACACCATATATTTT.

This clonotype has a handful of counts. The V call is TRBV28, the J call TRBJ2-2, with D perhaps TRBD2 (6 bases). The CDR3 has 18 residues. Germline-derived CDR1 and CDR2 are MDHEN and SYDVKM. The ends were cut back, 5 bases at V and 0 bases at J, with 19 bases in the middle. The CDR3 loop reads CASSLGPGLYANTGELFF. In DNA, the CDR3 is TGTGCCAGCAGTCTTGGACCGGGACTGTACGCGAACACCGGGGAGCTGTTTTTT. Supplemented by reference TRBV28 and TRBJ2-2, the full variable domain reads DVKVTQSSRYLVKRTGEKVFLECVQDMDHENMFWYRQDPGLGLRLIYFSYDVKMKEKGDIPEGYSVSREKKERFSLILESASTNQTSMYLCASSLGPGLYANTGELFFGEGSRLTVL.

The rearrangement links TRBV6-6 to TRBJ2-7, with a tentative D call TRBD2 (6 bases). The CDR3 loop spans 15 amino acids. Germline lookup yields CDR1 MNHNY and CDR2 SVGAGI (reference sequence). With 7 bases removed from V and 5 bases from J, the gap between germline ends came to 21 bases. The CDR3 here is CASKPQDGRRDEQYF. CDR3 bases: TGTGCCAGCAAACCACAGGACGGGAGAAGAGACGAGCAGTACTTC.

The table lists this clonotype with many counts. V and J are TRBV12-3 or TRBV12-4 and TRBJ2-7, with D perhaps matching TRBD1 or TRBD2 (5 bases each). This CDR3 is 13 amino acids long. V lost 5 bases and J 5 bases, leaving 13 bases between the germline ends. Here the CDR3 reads CASSVLRGNEQYF. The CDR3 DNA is TGTGCCAGCAGTGTCCTGAGGGGAAACGAGCAGTACTTC.

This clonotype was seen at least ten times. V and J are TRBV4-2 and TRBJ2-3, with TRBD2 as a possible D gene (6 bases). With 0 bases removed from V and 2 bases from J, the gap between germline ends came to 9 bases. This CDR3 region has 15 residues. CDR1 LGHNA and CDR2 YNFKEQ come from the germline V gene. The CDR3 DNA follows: TGTGCCAGCAGCCAAGACCGGGACTCCACAGATACGCAGTATTTT. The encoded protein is CASSQDRDSTDTQYF.

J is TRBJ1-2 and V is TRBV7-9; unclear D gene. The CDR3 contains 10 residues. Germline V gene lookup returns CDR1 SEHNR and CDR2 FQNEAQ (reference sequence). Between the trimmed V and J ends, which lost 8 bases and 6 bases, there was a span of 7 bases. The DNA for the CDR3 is TGTGCCAGCGGAGTAAATGGCTACACCTTC. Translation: CASGVNGYTF.

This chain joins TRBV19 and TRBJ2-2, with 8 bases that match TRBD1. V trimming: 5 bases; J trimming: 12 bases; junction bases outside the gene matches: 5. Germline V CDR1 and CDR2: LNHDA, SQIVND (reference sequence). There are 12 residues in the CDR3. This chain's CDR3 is CASSPGQGKLFF. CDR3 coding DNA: TGTGCCAGTAGTCCCGGACAGGGCAAGCTGTTTTTT.

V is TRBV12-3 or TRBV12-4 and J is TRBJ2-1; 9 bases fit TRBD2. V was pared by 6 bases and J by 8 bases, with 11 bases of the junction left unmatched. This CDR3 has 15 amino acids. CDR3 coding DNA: TGTGCCAGCAGCGCGGCGGTAGCGGGAGTGTATGAGCAGTTCTTC. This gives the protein CASSAAVAGVYEQFF.

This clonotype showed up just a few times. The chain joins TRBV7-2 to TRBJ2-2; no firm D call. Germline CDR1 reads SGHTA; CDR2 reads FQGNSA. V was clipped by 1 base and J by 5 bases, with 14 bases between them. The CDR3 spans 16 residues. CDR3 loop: CASSLGSRPRTGELFF. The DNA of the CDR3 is TGTGCCAGCAGCTTAGGTTCGCGCCCAAGGACCGGGGAGCTGTTTTTT.

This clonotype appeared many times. CDR3 in amino acids: CAWSETGNTEAFF. In nucleotides, the CDR3 is TGTGCCTGGAGTGAAACAGGGAACACTGAAGCTTTCTTT. The chain uses TRBV30 and TRBJ1-1, with a possible D match to TRBD1 (5 bases). Trimming cost V 1 base and J 1 base, with 7 bases left between them. Germline V gives CDR1 GTSNPN, CDR2 SVGIG (reference sequence). CDR3 length equals 13 residues.

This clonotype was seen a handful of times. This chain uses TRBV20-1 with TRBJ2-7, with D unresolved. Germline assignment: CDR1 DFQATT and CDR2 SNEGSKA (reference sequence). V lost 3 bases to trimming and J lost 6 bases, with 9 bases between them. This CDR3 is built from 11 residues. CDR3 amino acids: CSASSPGEQYF. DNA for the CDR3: TGCAGTGCTAGTTCGCCCGGCGAGCAGTACTTC.

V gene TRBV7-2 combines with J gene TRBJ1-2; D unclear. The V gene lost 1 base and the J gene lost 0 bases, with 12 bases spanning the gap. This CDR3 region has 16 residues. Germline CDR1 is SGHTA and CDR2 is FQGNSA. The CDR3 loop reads CASSLVQRRANYGYTF. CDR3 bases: TGTGCCAGCAGCTTAGTTCAGAGAAGGGCTAACTATGGCTACACCTTC.

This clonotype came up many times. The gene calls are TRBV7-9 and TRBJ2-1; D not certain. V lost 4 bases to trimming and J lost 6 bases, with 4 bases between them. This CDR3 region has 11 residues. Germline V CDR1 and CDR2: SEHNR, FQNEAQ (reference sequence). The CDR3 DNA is TGTGCCAGCAGCTACCTCAATGAGCAGTTCTTC. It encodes CASSYLNEQFF.

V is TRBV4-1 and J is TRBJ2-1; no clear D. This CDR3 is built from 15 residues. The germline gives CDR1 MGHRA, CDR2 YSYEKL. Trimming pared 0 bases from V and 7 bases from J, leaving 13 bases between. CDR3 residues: CASSQERAPSNEQFF. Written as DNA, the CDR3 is TGCGCCAGCAGCCAAGAAAGGGCGCCATCGAATGAGCAGTTCTTC.

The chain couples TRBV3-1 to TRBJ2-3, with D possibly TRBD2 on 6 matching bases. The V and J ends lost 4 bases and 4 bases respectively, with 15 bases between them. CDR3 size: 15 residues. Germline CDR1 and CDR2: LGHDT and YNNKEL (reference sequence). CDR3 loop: CASSLGLTKSDTQYF. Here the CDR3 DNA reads TGTGCCAGCAGCCTAGGACTAACGAAGTCAGATACGCAGTATTTT.

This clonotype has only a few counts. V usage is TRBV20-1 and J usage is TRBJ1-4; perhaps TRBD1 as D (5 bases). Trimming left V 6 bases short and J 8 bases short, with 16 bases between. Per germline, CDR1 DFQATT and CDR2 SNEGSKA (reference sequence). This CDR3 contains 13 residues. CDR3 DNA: TGCAGTGCCAGACGGGGGTTAGGGGAAAAACTGTTTTTT. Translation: CSARRGLGEKLFF.

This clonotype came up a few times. CDR3 region: CASSPQHGSDTF. The CDR3 DNA reads TGTGCCAGCAGTCCCCAGCACGGTTCCGACACCTTC. J is TRBJ1-2 and V is TRBV28; D unclear. V was pared by 5 bases and J by 12 bases, with 16 bases between. Germline assignment: CDR1 MDHEN and CDR2 SYDVKM. This CDR3 region has 12 residues.

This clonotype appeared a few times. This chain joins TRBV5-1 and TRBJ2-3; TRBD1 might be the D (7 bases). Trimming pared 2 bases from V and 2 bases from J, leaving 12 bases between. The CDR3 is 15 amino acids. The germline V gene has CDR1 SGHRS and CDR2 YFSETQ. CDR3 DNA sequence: TGCGCCAGCAGCTTCGGCAGGGGGGACACAGATACGCAGTATTTT. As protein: CASSFGRGDTDTQYF.

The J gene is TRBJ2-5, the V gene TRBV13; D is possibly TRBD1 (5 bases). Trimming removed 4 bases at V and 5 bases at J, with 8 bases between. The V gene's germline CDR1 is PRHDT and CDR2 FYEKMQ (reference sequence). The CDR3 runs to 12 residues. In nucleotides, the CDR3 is TGTGCCAGCAGCTCAGGGCAGGAGACCCAGTACTTC. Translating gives CASSSGQETQYF.

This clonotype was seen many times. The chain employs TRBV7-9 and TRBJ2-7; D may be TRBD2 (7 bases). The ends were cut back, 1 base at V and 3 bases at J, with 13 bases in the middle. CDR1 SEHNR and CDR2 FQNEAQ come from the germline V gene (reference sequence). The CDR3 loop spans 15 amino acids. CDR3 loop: CASSLVSGGHYEQYF. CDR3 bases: TGTGCCAGCAGCTTAGTGTCGGGGGGACACTACGAGCAGTACTTC.

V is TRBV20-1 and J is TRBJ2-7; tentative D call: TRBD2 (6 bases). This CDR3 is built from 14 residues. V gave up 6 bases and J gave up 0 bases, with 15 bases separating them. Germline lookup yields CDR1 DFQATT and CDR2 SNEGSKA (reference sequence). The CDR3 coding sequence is TGCAGTGCGCTCCGGGACTTAAGCTCCTACGAGCAGTACTTC. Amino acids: CSALRDLSSYEQYF.